This T cell receptor beta chain was retrieved from a study of identical twins. Whole-study findings and limits: For out-of-frame beta sequences, excess twin sharing was weaker. Those out-of-frame alpha sequences shared by twins showed an excess of low generation probability. Modelling approaches yielded underestimates of out-of-frame TCR alpha sharing between monozygotic twins.

This clonotype has at least ten counts. As yet, its antigen is unknown. CDR1 and CDR2 from the germline V gene are SGHTA and FQGNSA. Between the trimmed V and J ends, which lost 1 base and 1 base, there was a span of 10 bases. The CDR3 is 16 residues long. TCRdb recomputed calls from the 5' RACE reads with MiXCR, one row per CDR3 protein. The data hold approximately 220,000 distinct CDR3 sequences, with roughly a tenth observed a single time. Sample: memory (CD45RO+) T cells sorted from blood. The sequence derives from a woman under 30 in good health. The rearrangement links TRBV7-2 to TRBJ2-2; possibly TRBD2 for D (6 bases). CDR3 residues: CASSLGGGRNTGELFF. For the CDR3, the DNA is TGTGCCAGCAGCTTAGGTGGAGGGAGGAACACCGGGGAGCTGTTTTTT.